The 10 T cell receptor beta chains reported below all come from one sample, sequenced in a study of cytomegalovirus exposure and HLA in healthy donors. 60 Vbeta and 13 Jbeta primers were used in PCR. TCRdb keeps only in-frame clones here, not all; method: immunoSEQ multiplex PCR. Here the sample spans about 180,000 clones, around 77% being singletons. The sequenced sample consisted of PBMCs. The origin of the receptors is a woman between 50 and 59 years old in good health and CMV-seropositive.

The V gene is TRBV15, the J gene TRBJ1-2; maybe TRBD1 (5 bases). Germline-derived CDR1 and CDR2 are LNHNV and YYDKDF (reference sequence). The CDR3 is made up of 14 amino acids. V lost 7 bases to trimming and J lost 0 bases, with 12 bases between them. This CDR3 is CATTQAITNYGYTF. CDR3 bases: TGTGCCACCACACAGGCGATCACTAACTATGGCTACACCTTC.

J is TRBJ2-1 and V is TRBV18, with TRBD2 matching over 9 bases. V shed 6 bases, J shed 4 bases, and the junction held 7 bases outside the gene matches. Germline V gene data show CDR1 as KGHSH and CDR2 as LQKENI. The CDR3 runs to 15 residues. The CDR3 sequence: CASSSLAGQYNEQFF. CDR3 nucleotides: TGTGCCAGCTCCTCTCTAGCGGGGCAATACAATGAGCAGTTCTTC.

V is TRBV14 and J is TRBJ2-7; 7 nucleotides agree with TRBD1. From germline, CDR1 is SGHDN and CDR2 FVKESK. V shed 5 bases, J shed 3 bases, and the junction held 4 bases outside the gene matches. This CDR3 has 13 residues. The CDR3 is CASSFRTGYEQYF. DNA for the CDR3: TGTGCCAGCAGCTTCCGGACAGGCTACGAGCAGTACTTC. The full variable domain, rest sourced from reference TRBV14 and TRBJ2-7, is EAGVTQFPSHSVIEKGQTVTLRCDPISGHDNLYWYRRVMGKEIKFLLHFVKESKQDESGMPNNRFLAERTGGTYSTLKVQPAELEDSGVYFCASSFRTGYEQYFGPGTRLTVT.

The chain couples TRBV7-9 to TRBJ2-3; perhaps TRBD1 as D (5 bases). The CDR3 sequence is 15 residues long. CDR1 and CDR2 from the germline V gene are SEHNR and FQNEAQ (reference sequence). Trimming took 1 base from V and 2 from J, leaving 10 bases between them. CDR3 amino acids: CASSLGGRHTDTQYF. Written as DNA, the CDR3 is TGTGCCAGCAGCTTAGGGGGCCGGCACACAGATACGCAGTATTTT.

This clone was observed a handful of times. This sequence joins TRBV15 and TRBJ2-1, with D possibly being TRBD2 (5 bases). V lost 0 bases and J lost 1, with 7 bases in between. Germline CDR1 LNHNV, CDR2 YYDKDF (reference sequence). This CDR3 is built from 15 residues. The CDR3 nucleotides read TGTGCCACCAGCAGAGAAGCGGAGTCCTACAATGAGCAGTTCTTC. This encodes CATSREAESYNEQFF. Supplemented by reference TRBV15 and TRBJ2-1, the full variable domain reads DAMVIQNPRYQVTQFGKPVTLSCSQTLNHNVMYWYQQKSSQAPKLLFHYYDKDFNNEADTPDNFQSRRPNTSFCFLDIRSPGLGDTAMYLCATSREAESYNEQFFGPGTRLTVL.

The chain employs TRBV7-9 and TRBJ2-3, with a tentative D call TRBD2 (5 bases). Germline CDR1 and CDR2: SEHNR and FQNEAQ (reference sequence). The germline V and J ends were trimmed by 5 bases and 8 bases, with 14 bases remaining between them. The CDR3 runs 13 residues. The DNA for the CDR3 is TGTGCCAGCAGCCCCGGAGGACTTGGTACGCAGTATTTT. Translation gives CASSPGGLGTQYF.

The CDR3 sequence: CASSQKETQYF. The CDR3 coding sequence is TGTGCCAGCAGCCAAAAAGAGACCCAGTACTTC. The V and J genes are TRBV7-2 and TRBJ2-5; D is unresolved. Trimming left V 5 bases short and J 3 bases short, with 4 bases between. The germline V gene has CDR1 SGHTA and CDR2 FQGNSA. CDR3 length equals 11 residues.

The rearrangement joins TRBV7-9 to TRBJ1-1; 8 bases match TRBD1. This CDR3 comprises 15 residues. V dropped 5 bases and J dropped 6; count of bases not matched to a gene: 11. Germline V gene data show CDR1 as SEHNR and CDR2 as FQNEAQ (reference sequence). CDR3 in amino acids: CASSPRTGRLAEAFF. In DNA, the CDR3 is TGTGCCAGCAGCCCCCGGACAGGGAGGTTGGCTGAAGCTTTCTTT.

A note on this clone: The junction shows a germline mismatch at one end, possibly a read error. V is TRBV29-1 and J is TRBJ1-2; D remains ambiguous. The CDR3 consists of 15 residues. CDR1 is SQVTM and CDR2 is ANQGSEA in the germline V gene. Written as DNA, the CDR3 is TGCCGCGTTGAGGAGGATGAGGCGTTAGGCTATGGCTACACCTTC. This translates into CRVEEDEALGYGYTF.

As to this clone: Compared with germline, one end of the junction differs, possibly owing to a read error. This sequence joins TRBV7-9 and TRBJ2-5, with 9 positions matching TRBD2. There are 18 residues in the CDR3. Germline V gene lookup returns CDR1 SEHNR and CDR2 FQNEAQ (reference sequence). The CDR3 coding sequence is TGTTCCAGCAGCTTAGCGGAGATTAGCGGGAGTATATTGGAGACCCAGTACTTC. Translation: CSSSLAEISGSILETQYF.